The 16 T cell receptor beta chains given below trace back to one sample, sequenced in a study of blood T cell repertoires in COVID-19 (dated by TCRdb to the early 2020s). Libraries were constructed by the immunoSEQ multiplex PCR assay. TCRdb provides this immuneACCESS table in a form limited to in-frame rearrangements. Some clones are lacking; in checked studies, under half of them reflect an unresolved V gene, and why the rest are absent is not known. This sample comprises about 65,000 clones, roughly 80% of them detected only once. About 38% of the sample is taken by the ten largest. What was sequenced was peripheral blood. These receptor sequences come from a human donor in a cohort sampled during active COVID-19.

The V gene is TRBV28, the J gene TRBJ1-2; 12 bases align to TRBD1. CDR1 and CDR2 (germline): MDHEN, SYDVKM. J lost 4 bases, V lost 6 bases, and 3 bases had no gene match. The CDR3 extends over 14 amino acids. CDR3 bases: TGTGCCAGCAGGGGACAGGGGGCTTCCTATGGCTACACCTTC. This sequence encodes CASRGQGASYGYTF.

The V and J genes are TRBV4-1 and TRBJ2-3, with D perhaps matching TRBD2 (6 bases). Germline loops: CDR1 MGHRA, CDR2 YSYEKL. V was shortened by 4 bases and J by 2 bases, with 13 bases between the two germline ends. The CDR3 runs to 15 residues. The CDR3 coding sequence is TGCGCCAGCAGCCTCCGGGCGGACTACACAGATACGCAGTATTTT. Translation: CASSLRADYTDTQYF.

The chain joins TRBV4-2 to TRBJ2-1; D uncertain. Per the germline V gene, CDR1 is LGHNA and CDR2 is YNFKEQ. This CDR3 has 16 residues. Trimming took off 0 bases at V and 0 bases at J, with 9 bases between the two ends. The CDR3 bases are TGTGCCAGCAGCCAAGATTCAGCTAGCTCCTACAATGAGCAGTTCTTC. It codes for CASSQDSASSYNEQFF.

The chain carries TRBV5-6 and TRBJ1-3; D is unresolved. The CDR3 is 12 residues long. The V and J ends lost 6 bases and 3 bases respectively, with 7 bases between them. Germline assignment: CDR1 SGHDT and CDR2 YYEEEE. The CDR3 loop reads CASNTYGNTIYF. The CDR3 DNA is TGTGCCAGCAACACGTATGGAAACACCATATATTTT.

In its sample, this clone was seen a few times. The chain is built from TRBV5-4 and TRBJ2-7; 8 bases fit TRBD1. Per the germline V gene, CDR1 is SGHNT and CDR2 is YYREEE (reference sequence). CDR3 length: 14 amino acids. The trim removed 2 bases at V and 2 bases at J, leaving 3 bases unmatched. The CDR3 nucleotides read TGTGCCAGCAGCTTCGGGACAGGCACCTACGAGCAGTACTTC. Translation gives CASSFGTGTYEQYF.

The chain recombines TRBV5-1 with TRBJ2-7; 11 bases agree with TRBD1. The CDR3 runs to 15 residues. The V and J ends lost 7 bases and 2 bases, in that order; junction bases with no gene match: 8. The germline gives CDR1 SGHRS, CDR2 YFSETQ. The CDR3 here is CASSQAGQGAYEQYF. The CDR3 nucleotides read TGCGCCAGCTCACAAGCGGGACAGGGGGCCTACGAGCAGTACTTC.

The V gene is TRBV24-1, the J gene TRBJ1-2; 11 bases agree with TRBD1. The trim removed 7 bases at V and 5 bases at J, leaving 11 bases unmatched. CDR3 length: 16 amino acids. CDR1 and CDR2 (germline): KGHDR, SFDVKD. CDR3 nucleotide sequence: TGTGCCACCAGCCCTGGACAGGGGGCGCAGGGTTATGGCTACACCTTC. Translating gives CATSPGQGAQGYGYTF.

V gene TRBV6-5 combines with J gene TRBJ1-6; no definite D call. Germline V gene data show CDR1 as MNHEY and CDR2 as SVGAGI. V was cut by 8 bases and J by 10 bases, with 15 bases left in between. The CDR3 has 13 amino acids. The CDR3 sequence is CASSRAAGSPLHF. The CDR3 coding sequence is TGTGCCAGCTCGCGGGCGGCGGGGTCACCCCTCCACTTT.

The chain recombines TRBV11-2 with TRBJ2-1; TRBD1 matches 10 bases. Germline-derived CDR1 and CDR2 are SGHAT and FQNNGV. With 3 bases clipped from V and 9 bases from J, the junction kept 20 bases outside the gene matches. This CDR3 comprises 19 residues. The CDR3 sequence is CASSFSSIPGQGRTGEQFF. The CDR3 coding sequence is TGTGCCAGCAGCTTCAGCAGCATACCGGGACAGGGGCGCACCGGTGAGCAGTTCTTC.

This clone has more than one count but fewer than ten. This rearrangement joins TRBV28 to TRBJ1-6; no clear D. Trimming stripped 7 bases from V and 14 bases from J, with 18 bases between. Per the germline V gene, CDR1 is MDHEN and CDR2 is SYDVKM. CDR3 length equals 13 residues. CDR3 loop: CASNPGRQPTLHF. In DNA form, the CDR3 reads TGTGCCAGCAACCCAGGCCGTCAACCTACCCTCCACTTT.

The V and J genes are TRBV19 and TRBJ2-7, with 8 bases fitting TRBD2. The germline CDR1 and CDR2 sequences are LNHDA and SQIVND (reference sequence). The CDR3 runs to 13 residues. With V trimmed by 6 bases and J by 6 bases, 7 bases remained unmatched. This CDR3 reads CASSARGAGEQYF. CDR3 DNA: TGTGCCAGTAGCGCGCGGGGGGCCGGCGAGCAGTACTTC.

This sequence joins TRBV12-3 or TRBV12-4 and TRBJ2-1; perhaps TRBD2 as D (7 bases). The V end lost 5 bases, the J end lost 9 bases, and 11 bases lay between the germline ends. The CDR3 consists of 12 residues. The CDR3 here is CASSGGGREQFF. The CDR3 DNA reads as TGTGCCAGCAGTGGGGGGGGGCGTGAGCAGTTCTTC.

The CDR3 here is CAWSVGGGADTQYF. The CDR3 nucleotides read TGTGCCTGGAGTGTGGGTGGGGGCGCAGATACGCAGTATTTT. The V call is TRBV30, the J call TRBJ2-3; maybe TRBD1 (6 bases). The length of the CDR3 is 14 residues. Germline loops: CDR1 GTSNPN, CDR2 SVGIG (reference sequence). V was cut by 0 bases and J by 4 bases, with 11 bases left in between.

Comments on this clone: This sample also contains other DNA sequences that code for the same CDR3. The gene calls are TRBV5-1 and TRBJ1-1; D uncertain. The CDR3 is 12 residues long. The germline V gene has CDR1 SGHRS and CDR2 YFSETQ. The V end lost 2 bases, the J end lost 5 bases, and 7 bases lay between the germline ends. The CDR3: CASSLRGTEAFF. CDR3 coding DNA: TGCGCCAGCAGCTTACGGGGAACTGAAGCTTTCTTT.

V gene TRBV7-2 combines with J gene TRBJ1-2, with D possibly matching TRBD1 (5 bases). This CDR3 region has 17 residues. Trimming removed 0 bases at V and 1 base at J, with 15 bases between. Per the germline V gene, CDR1 is SGHTA and CDR2 is FQGNSA. The CDR3 coding sequence is TGTGCCAGCAGCTTAGCGTTGCTGAGGGGAGGTAACTATGGCTACACCTTC. Translated, it gives CASSLALLRGGNYGYTF.

The chain couples TRBV4-2 to TRBJ2-5, with 7 bases fitting TRBD2. This CDR3 is built from 14 residues. Per the germline V gene, CDR1 is LGHNA and CDR2 is YNFKEQ. The junction had 2 bases not matched to a gene; V was cut back by 2 bases and J by 2 bases. The CDR3 DNA is TGTGCCAGCAGCCAACCGGGGGGTCAAGAGACCCAGTACTTC. Translated: CASSQPGGQETQYF.